Listed here are 5 T cell receptor beta chains from one sample, sequenced in a study of monozygotic twins with inflammatory bowel disease. TCRdb re-called the 5' RACE reads and shows each CDR3 protein once, DNA omitted. The sample holds more than 120,000 distinct CDR3 sequences. The sequenced sample consisted of blood. These receptors originate from a human donor with ulcerative colitis or Crohn's disease, or a healthy co-twin of an affected twin (not recorded which).

This chain uses TRBV12-3 or TRBV12-4 with TRBJ2-1; TCRdb's D call of TRBD1 is untestable without DNA. The CDR3 runs to 13 residues. The CDR3 sequence is CASSWRQYNEQFF.

The chain has TRBV5-1 and TRBJ2-6; TCRdb reports TRBD1, a call that lacks DNA to check it against. Germline-derived CDR1 and CDR2 are SGHRS and YFSETQ. The CDR3 is 17 amino acids. CDR3 region: CASSSGQGASGANVLTF. The whole variable domain, filled in from reference TRBV5-1 and TRBJ2-6, reads KAGVTQTPRYLIKTRGQQVTLSCSPISGHRSVSWYQQTPGQGLQFLFEYFSETQRNKGNFPGRFSGRQFSNSRSEMNVSTLELGDSALYLCASSSGQGASGANVLTFGAGSRLTVL.

The CDR3 is CSANSGLSNTEAFF. V and J are TRBV20-1 and TRBJ1-1. The CDR3 is made up of 14 amino acids. The germline gives CDR1 DFQATT, CDR2 SNEGSKA (reference sequence).

The J gene is TRBJ1-1, the V gene TRBV11-2. The CDR3 length is 13 residues. The V gene's germline CDR1 is SGHAT and CDR2 FQNNGV. CDR3 amino acids: CASSFANRGWAFF.

This chain joins TRBV6-5 and TRBJ1-2; TCRdb selects TRBD1, and the lack of DNA leaves this call unchecked. Germline V gene data show CDR1 as MNHEY and CDR2 as SVGAGI. The length of the CDR3 is 12 residues. CDR3 residues: CASRAGNYGYTF.